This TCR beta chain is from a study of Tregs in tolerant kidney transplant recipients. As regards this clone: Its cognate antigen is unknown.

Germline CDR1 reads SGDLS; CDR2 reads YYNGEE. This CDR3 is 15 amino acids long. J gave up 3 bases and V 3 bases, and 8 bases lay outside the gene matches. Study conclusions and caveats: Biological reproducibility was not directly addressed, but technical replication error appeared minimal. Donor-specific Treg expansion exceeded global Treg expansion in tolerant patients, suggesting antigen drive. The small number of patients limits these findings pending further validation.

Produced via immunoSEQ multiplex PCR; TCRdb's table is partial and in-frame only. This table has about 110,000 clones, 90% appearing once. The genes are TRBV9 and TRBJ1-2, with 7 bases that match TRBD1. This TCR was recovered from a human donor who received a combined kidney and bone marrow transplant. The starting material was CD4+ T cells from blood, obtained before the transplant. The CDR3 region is CASSAIPDRDYGYTF. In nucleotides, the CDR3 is TGTGCCAGCAGCGCGATCCCTGACAGGGACTATGGCTACACCTTC.